One sample yielded the 6 T cell receptor beta chains listed below, sequenced in a study of cytomegalovirus exposure and HLA in healthy donors. Produced via immunoSEQ multiplex PCR; TCRdb's table is partial and in-frame only. The repertoire holds approximately 270,000 clones, with about 90% as singletons. Sequencing input: PBMCs. These receptors were taken from a woman between 18 and 29 years old in good health and CMV-seronegative.

The genes are TRBV11-2 and TRBJ2-7; D is unclear. CDR3 length: 12 amino acids. CDR1 is SGHAT and CDR2 is FQNNGV in the germline V gene. Trimming shortened V by 5 bases and J by 3 bases, and 8 bases separated the two germline ends. CDR3 DNA: TGTGCCAGCAGCATAAACAGCTACGAGCAGTACGTC. Amino acid sequence: CASSINSYEQYV.

The chain carries TRBV7-6 and TRBJ2-5; maybe TRBD1 (5 bases). Trimming stripped 0 bases from V and 1 base from J, with 18 bases between. CDR3 length: 18 residues. The germline V gene has CDR1 SGHVS and CDR2 FNYEAQ. As DNA, the CDR3 is TGTGCCAGCAGCTTAGCCGCTCTTGACAGCCCATCCCAAGAGACCCAGTACTTC. It specifies CASSLAALDSPSQETQYF.

The chain combines TRBV5-4 with TRBJ2-2; 12 bases align to TRBD2. There are 17 residues in the CDR3. V lost 4 bases, J lost 7 bases, and 11 bases stayed unmatched. The V gene's germline CDR1 is SGHNT and CDR2 YYREEE (reference sequence). CDR3 coding DNA: TGTGCCAGCAGCCTGCGGACTAGCGGGGTGAACGGCGGGGAGCTGTTTTTT. Amino acids: CASSLRTSGVNGGELFF.

The V call is TRBV11-3, the J call TRBJ1-1, with 8 bases lining up with TRBD1. Germline V gene data show CDR1 as SGHNT and CDR2 as YENEEA. The CDR3 sequence is 16 residues long. V shed 5 bases and J 0 bases; nucleotides not matched to a gene: 8. Here the CDR3 reads CASSQGQGTMNTEAFF. DNA of the CDR3: TGTGCCAGCAGCCAAGGACAGGGCACGATGAACACTGAAGCTTTCTTT. Based on the CDR3 plus reference TRBV11-3 and TRBJ1-1, the full variable domain is EAGVVQSPRYKIIEKKQPVAFWCNPISGHNTLYWYLQNLGQGPELLIRYENEEAVDDSQLPKDRFSAERLKGVDSTLKIQPAELGDSAVYLCASSQGQGTMNTEAFFGQGTRLTVV.

This clone was picked up one time. The J gene is TRBJ2-4, the V gene TRBV30; TRBD2 might be the D (6 bases). Germline V gene data show CDR1 as GTSNPN and CDR2 as SVGIG (reference sequence). With 7 bases removed from V and 1 base from J, the gap between germline ends came to 20 bases. CDR3 size: 16 residues. The CDR3: CASHFTRREAKNIQYF. The CDR3 nucleotides are TGTGCCTCTCACTTCACCCGCCGGGAGGCCAAAAACATTCAGTACTTC. The entire variable domain, with the rest obtained from reference TRBV30 and TRBJ2-4, is as follows: SQTIHQWPATLVQPVGSPLSLECTVEGTSNPNLYWYRQAAGRGLQLLFYSVGIGQISSEVPQNLSASRPQDRQFILSSKKLLLSDSGFYLCASHFTRREAKNIQYFGAGTRLSVL.

The V gene is TRBV28, the J gene TRBJ2-7; 7 bases agree with TRBD2. The V segment lost 7 bases and the J segment 1 base; nucleotides outside the gene matches: 7. The CDR3 extends over 14 amino acids. Germline CDR1 and CDR2: MDHEN and SYDVKM. The CDR3 loop is CASKMRGMSYEQYF. Here the CDR3 DNA reads TGTGCCAGCAAGATGCGGGGGATGTCCTACGAGCAGTACTTC.